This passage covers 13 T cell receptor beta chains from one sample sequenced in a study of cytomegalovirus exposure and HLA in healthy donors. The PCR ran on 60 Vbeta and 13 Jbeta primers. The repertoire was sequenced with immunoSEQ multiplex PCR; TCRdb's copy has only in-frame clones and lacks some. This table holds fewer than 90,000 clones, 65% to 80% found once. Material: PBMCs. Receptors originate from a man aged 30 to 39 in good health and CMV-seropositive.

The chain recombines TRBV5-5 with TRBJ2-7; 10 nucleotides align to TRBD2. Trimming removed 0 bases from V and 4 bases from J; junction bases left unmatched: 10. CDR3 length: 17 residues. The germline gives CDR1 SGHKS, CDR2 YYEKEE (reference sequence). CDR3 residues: CASSLVGSGGSIYEQYF. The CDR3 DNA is TGTGCCAGCAGCTTGGTGGGTAGCGGGGGGTCCATATACGAGCAGTACTTC.

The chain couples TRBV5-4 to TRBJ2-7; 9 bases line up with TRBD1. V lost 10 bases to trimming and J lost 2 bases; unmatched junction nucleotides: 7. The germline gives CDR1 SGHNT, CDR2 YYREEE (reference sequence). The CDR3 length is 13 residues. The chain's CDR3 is CAAARQGAYEQYF. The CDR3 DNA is TGTGCCGCGGCGCGACAGGGGGCCTACGAGCAGTACTTC.

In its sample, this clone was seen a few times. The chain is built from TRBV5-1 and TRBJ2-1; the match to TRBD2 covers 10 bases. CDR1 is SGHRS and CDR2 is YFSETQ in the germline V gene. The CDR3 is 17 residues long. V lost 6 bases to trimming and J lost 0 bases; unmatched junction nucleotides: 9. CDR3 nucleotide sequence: TGCGCCAGCACCCCTCTCGGACTAGCGGTCTCCTACAATGAGCAGTTCTTC. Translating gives CASTPLGLAVSYNEQFF.

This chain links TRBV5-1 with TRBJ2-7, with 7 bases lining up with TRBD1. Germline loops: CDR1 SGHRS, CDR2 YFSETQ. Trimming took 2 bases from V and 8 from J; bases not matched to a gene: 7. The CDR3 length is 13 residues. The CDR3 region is CASSLGTGEKQYF. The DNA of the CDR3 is TGCGCCAGCAGCTTAGGAACAGGGGAAAAGCAGTACTTC.

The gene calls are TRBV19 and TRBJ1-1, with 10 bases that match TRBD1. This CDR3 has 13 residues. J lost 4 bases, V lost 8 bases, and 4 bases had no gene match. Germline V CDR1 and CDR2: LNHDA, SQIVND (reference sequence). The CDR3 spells CASDRGRSTEAFF. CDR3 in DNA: TGTGCCAGTGACAGGGGGCGAAGCACTGAAGCTTTCTTT.

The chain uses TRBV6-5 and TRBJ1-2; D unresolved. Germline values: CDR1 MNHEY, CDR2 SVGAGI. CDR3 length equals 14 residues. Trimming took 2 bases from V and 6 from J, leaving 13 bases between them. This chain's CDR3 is CASSYGREMDGYTF. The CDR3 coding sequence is TGTGCCAGCAGTTACGGGCGGGAGATGGATGGCTACACCTTC.

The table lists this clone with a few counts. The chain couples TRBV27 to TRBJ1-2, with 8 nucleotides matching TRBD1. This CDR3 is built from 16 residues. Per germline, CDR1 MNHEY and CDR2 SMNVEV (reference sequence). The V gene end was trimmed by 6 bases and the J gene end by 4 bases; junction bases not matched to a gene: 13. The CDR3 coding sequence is TGTGCCAGCAGCCGAAACACTCCAGGGGGCACCTATGGCTACACCTTC. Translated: CASSRNTPGGTYGYTF.

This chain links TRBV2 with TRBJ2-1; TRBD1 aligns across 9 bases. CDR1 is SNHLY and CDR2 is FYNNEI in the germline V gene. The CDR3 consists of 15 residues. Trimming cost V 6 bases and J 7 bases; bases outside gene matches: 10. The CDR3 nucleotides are TGTGCCAGCAGCCCCGGACAGGGGATCTGGAATGAGCAGTTCTTC. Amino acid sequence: CASSPGQGIWNEQFF.

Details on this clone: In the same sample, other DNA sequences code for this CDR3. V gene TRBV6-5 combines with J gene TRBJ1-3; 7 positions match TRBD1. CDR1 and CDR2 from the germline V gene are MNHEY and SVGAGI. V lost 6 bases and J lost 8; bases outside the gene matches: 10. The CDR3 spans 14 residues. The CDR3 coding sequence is TGTGCCAGCAGCGGAACAGGGGCTGGGGACACCATATATTTT. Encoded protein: CASSGTGAGDTIYF.

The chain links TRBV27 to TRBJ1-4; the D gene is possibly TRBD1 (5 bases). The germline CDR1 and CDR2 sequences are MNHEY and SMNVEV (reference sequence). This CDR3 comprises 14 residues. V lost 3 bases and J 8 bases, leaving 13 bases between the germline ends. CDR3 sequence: CASSFGGVGEKLFF. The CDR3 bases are TGTGCCAGCAGTTTCGGGGGGGTCGGCGAAAAACTGTTTTTT.

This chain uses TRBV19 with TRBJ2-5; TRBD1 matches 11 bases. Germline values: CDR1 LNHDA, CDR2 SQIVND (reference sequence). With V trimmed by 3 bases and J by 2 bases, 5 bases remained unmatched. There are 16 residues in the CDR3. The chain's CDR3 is CASSMGGQGGQETQYF. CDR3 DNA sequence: TGTGCCAGTAGTATGGGGGGACAGGGGGGTCAAGAGACCCAGTACTTC.

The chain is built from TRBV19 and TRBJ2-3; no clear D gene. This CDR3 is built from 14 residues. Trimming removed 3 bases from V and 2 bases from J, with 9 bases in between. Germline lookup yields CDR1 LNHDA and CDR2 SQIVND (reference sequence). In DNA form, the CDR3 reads TGTGCCAGTAGTATCTCGAGCTACACAGATACGCAGTATTTT. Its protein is CASSISSYTDTQYF. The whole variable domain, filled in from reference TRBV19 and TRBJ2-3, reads DGGITQSPKYLFRKEGQNVTLSCEQNLNHDAMYWYRQDPGQGLRLIYYSQIVNDFQKGDIAEGYSVSREKKESFPLTVTSAQKNPTAFYLCASSISSYTDTQYFGPGTRLTVL.

The CDR3 sequence is CASSATRKAKNIQYF. The CDR3 nucleotides are TGTGCCAGCAGCGCAACGAGGAAAGCCAAAAACATTCAGTACTTC. The chain couples TRBV11-2 to TRBJ2-4; D is unclear. In germline, CDR1 is SGHAT, CDR2 FQNNGV. The CDR3 is 15 residues long. V was pared by 5 bases and J by 0 bases, with 11 bases between.